This T cell receptor (beta chain) was captured in a study of technical replicates of blood from several donors. The assay was immunoSEQ multiplex PCR, and TCRdb's table has in-frame clones only and misses some. This table holds about 67,000 clones, roughly 98% found once. Trimming took 7 bases from V and 1 from J, leaving 11 bases between them. Germline V lookup: CDR1 MNHEY, CDR2 SMNVEV (reference sequence). The CDR3 consists of 13 residues. This TCR derives from a human donor in good health. The chain is built from TRBV27 and TRBJ2-7; D may be TRBD2 (5 bases). Sequencing was done on a sample of T cells isolated from PBMCs. The CDR3 loop reads CASMPGLSYEQYF. CDR3 sequence (DNA): TGTGCCAGCATGCCGGGGTTATCCTACGAGCAGTACTTC.